Listed here are 13 T cell receptor beta chains from one sample, sequenced in a study of vaccination effects on CD4 cells after COVID-19 (dated by TCRdb to between 2021 and 2024). To identify antigen-specific CD4+ T cell clonotypes by their expansion, the ViraFEST assay first stimulated PBMC with viral peptide pools and then applied TCR sequencing. After about 10 days of culture, CD4+ T cells were isolated with the EasySep CD4+ T cell isolation kit. Negative nucleocapsid antibody results before and after vaccination confirmed that the healthy vaccine recipients had no prior SARS-CoV-2 infection. The method behind the library was the immunoSEQ multiplex PCR assay. Drawn from immuneACCESS, this table holds only the in-frame rearrangements with V and J called that TCRdb kept. Clones are partly lost; checked studies trace under half to an unresolved V gene and leave the rest unexplained. The sample table records about 41,000 clones; more than 60% of these occur just once. The top ten hold 20% to 30% of the sample.

These receptors have no known antigen. The input for sequencing was CD4+ T cells from PBMCs cultured with HCoV-OC43 spike peptides, taken before COVID-19 vaccination. Reading the label with the study, this specimen's cell subset or site is: HCoV-OC43 spike overlapping peptide pool stimulation. The origin of the receptors is a human donor who received a COVID-19 vaccine.

This clone was seen a few times. The chain couples TRBV29-1 to TRBJ1-2, with D possibly matching TRBD1 (6 bases). CDR3 length equals 11 residues. Germline V gene data show CDR1 as SQVTM and CDR2 as ANQGSEA. V shed 4 bases and J shed 5 bases, with 8 bases lying between them. The CDR3 DNA is TGCAGCGTTGGCACAGGGTATGGCTACACCTTC. This sequence encodes CSVGTGYGYTF.

The CDR3 is CASSPLWGANVLTF. In DNA, the CDR3 is TGTGCCAGCAGCCCCTTGTGGGGGGCCAACGTCCTGACTTTC. The V call is TRBV6-6, the J call TRBJ2-6; D gene uncertain. The CDR3 has 14 residues. The V end lost 6 bases, the J end lost 4 bases, and 10 bases lay between the germline ends. Germline values: CDR1 MNHNY, CDR2 SVGAGI (reference sequence).

The rearrangement joins TRBV14 to TRBJ1-6, with D possibly matching TRBD1 (5 bases). Germline-derived CDR1 and CDR2 are SGHDN and FVKESK. Trimming stripped 1 base from V and 3 bases from J, with 10 bases between. The CDR3 runs to 16 residues. CDR3 coding DNA: TGTGCCAGCAGCCAAGGACAGATAATCTATAATTCACCCCTCCACTTT. This gives the protein CASSQGQIIYNSPLHF.

The rearrangement links TRBV19 to TRBJ2-2; the match to TRBD1 covers 7 bases. Trimming removed 3 bases from V and 0 bases from J; junction bases left unmatched: 4. Germline values: CDR1 LNHDA, CDR2 SQIVND (reference sequence). The CDR3 is 16 amino acids. CDR3 in DNA: TGTGCCAGTAGTATTTGGCAGGGGGCGAACACCGGGGAGCTGTTTTTT. Its protein is CASSIWQGANTGELFF.

The chain joins TRBV5-4 to TRBJ1-2; D not certain. Germline CDR1 and CDR2: SGHNT and YYREEE (reference sequence). The CDR3 loop spans 14 amino acids. V lost 0 bases to trimming and J lost 5 bases, with 11 bases between them. DNA of the CDR3: TGTGCCAGCAGCTTGGAGACCAAGTCGTATGGCTACACCTTC. Its translation is CASSLETKSYGYTF.

The chain recombines TRBV6-2 or TRBV6-3 with TRBJ2-3, with D hard to call. Between the trimmed V and J ends, which lost 4 bases and 0 bases, there was a span of 11 bases. The CDR3 has 15 amino acids. CDR1 is MNHEY, CDR2 SVGEGT, per germline. The CDR3 bases are TGTGCCAGCAGTTTTGGGGTGCTTAGCACAGATACGCAGTATTTT. Amino acid sequence: CASSFGVLSTDTQYF.

This chain connects TRBV21-1 to TRBJ1-2. TRBV21-1 is termed a pseudogene. The CDR3 length is 16 residues. DNA of the CDR3: TGTGCCAGCAGCAAAGCGCTTGAGTGGGGAGGCTATGGCTACACCTTC. Amino acid sequence: CASSKALEWGGYGYTF.

This clone occurred once. V and J are TRBV3-1 (or the pseudogene TRBV3-2) and TRBJ2-1, with 11 bases identical to TRBD2. From germline, CDR1 is LGHDT and CDR2 YNNKEL (reference sequence). The CDR3 has 21 amino acids. V shed 1 base, J shed 8 bases, and the junction held 22 bases outside the gene matches. Here the CDR3 DNA reads TGTGCCAGCAGCCAAGGGTGGGGCGCTAGCGGGAGGCTCCTCTTCACGTATGAGCAGTTCTTC. It translates to CASSQGWGASGRLLFTYEQFF.

The CDR3 region is CASRRGNSYEQYF. CDR3 nucleotide sequence: TGTGCCAGCAGGAGAGGGAATTCCTACGAGCAGTACTTC. The chain has TRBV6-5 and TRBJ2-7, with a possible D match to TRBD2 (5 bases). The V end was cut by 6 bases, the J end by 1 base, with 10 bases between. CDR1 and CDR2 (germline): MNHEY, SVGAGI. The length of the CDR3 is 13 residues.

The chain has TRBV7-2 and TRBJ2-5, with D possibly called TRBD1 or TRBD2 (5 bases each). The CDR3 consists of 14 residues. V lost 5 bases to trimming and J lost 3 bases, with 13 bases between them. Germline CDR1 and CDR2: SGHTA and FQGNSA. The CDR3 region has the DNA TGTGCCAGCAGCCAGGGAGTCGCCGAAGAGACCCAGTACTTC. Translated, it gives CASSQGVAEETQYF.

The chain employs TRBV28 and TRBJ2-2; 14 bases fit TRBD2. CDR1 MDHEN and CDR2 SYDVKM come from the germline V gene. V shed 8 bases and J 5 bases; nucleotides not matched to a gene: 7. The CDR3 is 16 amino acids. CDR3 sequence: CASQGLAGVLTGELFF. The CDR3 DNA follows: TGTGCCAGCCAGGGACTAGCGGGAGTCTTAACCGGGGAGCTGTTTTTT.

The rearrangement links TRBV2 to TRBJ2-1, with 14 positions matching TRBD2. This CDR3 region has 15 residues. Germline values: CDR1 SNHLY, CDR2 FYNNEI. With V trimmed by 10 bases and J by 8 bases, 10 bases remained unmatched. The CDR3 DNA follows: TGTGCCACCCGAGCGACTAGCGGGGGGGCCGATGAGCAGTTCTTC. Protein sequence: CATRATSGGADEQFF.

The chain recombines TRBV18 with TRBJ1-2; 8 positions agree with TRBD1. V lost 5 bases and J lost 7; bases outside the gene matches: 9. The CDR3 runs 14 residues. Germline-derived CDR1 and CDR2 are KGHSH and LQKENI. DNA of the CDR3: TGTGCCAGCTCAGGACGCCAGGGGGCAATTGGCTACACCTTC. This codes for CASSGRQGAIGYTF.